Following are 10 T cell receptor beta chains from one sample sequenced in a study of Graves' ophthalmopathy and Graves' hyperthyroidism. TCR beta CDR3 regions were amplified from RNA transcripts. An initial RT-PCR round employing HTBI primers preceded a second-round multiplex PCR. TCRdb re-called the multiplex PCR reads through MiXCR, storing one row per CDR3 protein. Of about 620,000 distinct CDR3 sequences listed, about 20% were seen once; the top ten hold around 7%. Sequencing was done on a sample of peripheral blood. Receptor source: a young woman with stable Graves' hyperthyroidism. Some clones in this sample may be carry-over from other donors' samples.

Points on this clonotype: One junction end does not reproduce the germline sequence, and a read error may be involved. CDR3 region: CASSESMVVTYTHYF. The CDR3 bases are TGTGCCAGCAGTGAATCAATGGTCGTCACATATACGCACTATTTT. The rearrangement joins TRBV6-1 to TRBJ2-3; D unresolved. The CDR3 length is 15 residues. CDR1 and CDR2 from the germline V gene are MNHNS and SASEGT.

This clonotype was counted ten times or more. J is TRBJ2-2 and V is TRBV6-1; 10 positions match TRBD2. V was clipped by 4 bases and J by 5 bases; unmatched bases: 7. CDR1 MNHNS and CDR2 SASEGT come from the germline V gene. This CDR3 has 16 residues. The CDR3: CASSGRAGGRTGELFF. CDR3 bases: TGTGCCAGCAGTGGGCGAGCGGGGGGGCGAACCGGGGAGCTGTTTTTT.

At least ten counts were recorded for this clonotype. The chain combines TRBV6-1 with TRBJ1-5; 7 nucleotides line up with TRBD1. J lost 5 bases, V lost 5 bases, and 9 bases had no gene match. CDR3 length equals 15 residues. Germline V gene lookup returns CDR1 MNHNS and CDR2 SASEGT. CDR3 DNA sequence: TGTGCCAGCAGTCCCTCCCGGGACAGTTATCAGCCCCAGCATTTT. Protein: CASSPSRDSYQPQHF.

This clonotype was counted many times. The chain combines TRBV20-1 with TRBJ1-6, with D hard to call. CDR3 size: 15 residues. The germline V gene has CDR1 DFQATT and CDR2 SNEGSKA (reference sequence). Trimming removed 0 bases at V and 4 bases at J, with 10 bases between. DNA of the CDR3: TGCAGTGCTAGAGATTCGGCAGGATATAATTCACCCCTCCACTTT. It encodes CSARDSAGYNSPLHF.

In this sample, this clonotype turned up many times. V is TRBV6-5 and J is TRBJ1-2, with unresolved D. The CDR3 contains 12 residues. Deletions cut 5 bases from V and 8 bases from J, with 12 bases between. Germline values: CDR1 MNHEY, CDR2 SVGAGI. The CDR3 region has the DNA TGTGCCAGCAGTACCCCACCTCGAGGCTACACCTTC. This encodes CASSTPPRGYTF.

This clonotype turned up a few times. V gene TRBV7-9 combines with J gene TRBJ2-2; possibly TRBD1 or TRBD2 for D (5 bases each). Germline assignment: CDR1 SEHNR and CDR2 FQNEAQ (reference sequence). The germline V and J ends were trimmed by 5 bases and 3 bases, with 13 bases remaining between them. The CDR3 extends over 15 amino acids. DNA of the CDR3: TGTGCCAGCAGCCGAGGGGTAGGGTACACCGGGGAGCTGTTTTTT. This codes for CASSRGVGYTGELFF.

In its sample, this clonotype was seen many times. The chain combines TRBV13 with TRBJ2-7; 13 nucleotides match TRBD2. The CDR3 is 18 amino acids. J gave up 3 bases and V 5 bases, and 13 bases lay outside the gene matches. Germline-derived CDR1 and CDR2 are PRHDT and FYEKMQ (reference sequence). The CDR3 region is CASSGGTSGKFSFYEQYF. In nucleotides, the CDR3 is TGTGCCAGCAGCGGGGGGACTAGCGGGAAATTTTCGTTCTACGAGCAGTACTTC.

A note on this clonotype: A much larger clonotype is one base distant, so this may be a read error. V gene TRBV28 combines with J gene TRBJ2-5, with 10 bases lining up with TRBD2. Germline loops: CDR1 MDHEN, CDR2 SYDVKM. CDR3 length: 14 amino acids. V gave up 5 bases and J gave up 5 bases; unmatched junction bases: 5. CDR3 amino acids: CASSQAGGSETQYF. The CDR3, as DNA: TGTGCCAGCAGTCAAGCGGGGGGGTCCGAGACCCAGTACTTC.

This clonotype was counted many times. The chain uses TRBV7-2 and TRBJ1-6; D might be TRBD1 (6 bases). The V and J ends lost 5 bases and 10 bases respectively, with 15 bases between them. CDR3 length: 14 residues. In germline, CDR1 is SGHTA, CDR2 FQGNSA. The CDR3 DNA follows: TGTGCCAGCAGCCACGACAGGAATCGGTCACCCCTCCACTTT. It yields the protein CASSHDRNRSPLHF.

The sample holds many counts of this clonotype. This sequence joins TRBV6-1 and TRBJ2-7, with TRBD1 matching 10 bases. Trimming at V came to 6 bases and at J to 4 bases, leaving 6 bases not matched to a gene. The germline CDR1 and CDR2 sequences are MNHNS and SASEGT. The CDR3 has 14 amino acids. CDR3 region: CASRKPGQGYEQYF. CDR3 nucleotide sequence: TGTGCCAGCAGGAAACCGGGACAGGGGTACGAGCAGTACTTC.